These T cell receptor beta chains were read from a single sample in a study of follicular helper T cells after annual influenza vaccination. Produced via immunoSEQ multiplex PCR; TCRdb's table is partial and in-frame only. The sample has around 25,000 clones, 65% to 85% seen once; the top ten hold 1% to 1.5%. Sequences were derived from CXCR5+ CD38- circulating T follicular helper cells from blood, sampled on the day of influenza vaccination. The receptors here all came from an adult who received the influenza vaccine. The CDR3 runs from the conserved cysteine through the conserved F or W. D genes are given only for firm matches. For some rows the clone size is stated as once, few or many, or as a class when expanded; others skip it.

clone size,V gene,J gene,D gene,CDR3 protein,CDR3 DNA
NA,TRBV4-2,TRBJ2-5,TRBD2,CASSQERGGRETQYF,TGTGCCAGCAGCCAAGAGCGGGGGGGCCGGGAGACCCAGTACTTC
NA,TRBV9,TRBJ1-1,TRBD1,CASSPTDRGYTEAFF,TGTGCCAGCAGCCCCACGGACAGGGGGTATACTGAAGCTTTCTTT
NA,TRBV28,TRBJ1-2,TRBD1,CASIPGTGDGLDYGYTF,TGTGCCAGCATCCCTGGGACAGGGGATGGGTTAGACTATGGCTACACCTTC
NA,TRBV27,TRBJ2-7,TRBD2,CATRPTLAGRLEQYF,TGTGCCACTCGACCTACTCTAGCGGGCCGTCTCGAGCAGTACTTC
NA,TRBV5-4,TRBJ1-6,NA,CASSFNGVSPLHF,TGTGCCAGCAGCTTTAACGGGGTTTCACCCCTCCACTTT
NA,TRBV29-1,TRBJ2-2,NA,CSVGRGSNTGELFF,TGCAGCGTCGGTAGAGGTTCGAACACCGGGGAGCTGTTTTTT
NA,TRBV5-1,TRBJ2-2,NA,CASSQGLLRTGELFF,TGCGCCAGCAGCCAAGGACTGTTAAGGACCGGGGAGCTGTTTTTT
few,TRBV2,TRBJ1-2,TRBD1,CASSGGDRYGYTF,TGTGCCAGCAGTGGGGGGGACAGATATGGCTACACCTTC
NA,TRBV2,TRBJ1-1,NA,CASSGGRANTEAFF,TGTGCCAGCAGTGGAGGGCGGGCCAACACTGAAGCTTTCTTT
NA,TRBV19,TRBJ2-6,NA,CASSFFSVTGANVLTF,TGTGCCAGTAGTTTCTTCAGTGTCACTGGGGCCAACGTCCTGACTTTC
NA,TRBV2,TRBJ1-2,NA,CASRPGRSNYGYTF,TGTGCCAGCAGGCCGGGTCGGTCTAACTATGGCTACACCTTC
NA,TRBV30,TRBJ2-2,NA,CAWSARGLGLAGELFF,TGTGCCTGGAGTGCCCGGGGGTTGGGACTGGCCGGGGAGCTGTTTTTT
NA,TRBV5-4,TRBJ1-3,TRBD1,CASSLGTGVNSGNTIYF,TGTGCCAGCAGCTTGGGGACAGGCGTTAACTCTGGAAACACCATATATTTT
NA,TRBV19,TRBJ2-2,TRBD1,CASKRTGGANTGELFF,TGTGCCAGTAAGAGGACAGGGGGGGCGAACACCGGGGAGCTGTTTTTT
NA,TRBV10-3,TRBJ1-2,NA,CAISNAPGRANYGYTF,TGTGCCATCAGCAACGCCCCCGGGAGGGCTAACTATGGCTACACCTTC
few,TRBV19,TRBJ1-4,NA,CASSIYRDEKLFF,TGTGCCAGTAGTATTTACAGGGATGAAAAACTGTTTTTT
NA,TRBV7-9,TRBJ2-1,TRBD1,CASSLAQGGRGRNEQFF,TGTGCCAGCAGCTTAGCGCAAGGGGGCCGTGGCAGAAATGAGCAGTTCTTC
NA,TRBV11-3,TRBJ2-1,TRBD2,CASSLFGSGGNEQFF,TGTGCCAGCAGCTTATTTGGGAGCGGGGGGAATGAGCAGTTCTTC
NA,TRBV27,TRBJ1-1,TRBD1,CASSLRGRDRGLINTEAFF,TGTGCCAGCAGTTTAAGAGGTCGGGACAGGGGGCTAATAAACACTGAAGCTTTCTTT
once,TRBV27,TRBJ2-1,NA,CASSSDRGTFPDNEQFF,TGTGCCAGCAGTTCAGACAGAGGGACTTTCCCTGACAATGAGCAGTTCTTC
NA,TRBV10-1,TRBJ2-5,NA,CANALVQETQYF,TGCGCCAACGCACTCGTCCAAGAGACCCAGTACTTC
NA,TRBV19,TRBJ1-6,TRBD1,CASSPLQGVNLWGSPLHF,TGTGCCAGTAGTCCGCTCCAGGGGGTGAATTTGTGGGGTTCACCCCTCCACTTT
NA,TRBV7-9,TRBJ1-4,NA,CASSRKQGDEKLFF,TGTGCCAGCAGCCGTAAGCAGGGTGATGAAAAACTGTTTTTT
NA,TRBV30,TRBJ2-5,NA,CAWTKTVGGTQYF,TGTGCCTGGACCAAAACAGTAGGGGGGACCCAGTACTTC
NA,TRBV6-5,TRBJ2-1,NA,CASSSRTPGGNEQFF,TGTGCCAGCAGTTCTAGGACCCCCGGGGGCAATGAGCAGTTCTTC
NA,TRBV1,TRBJ2-5,NA,CTSSQEYASPGETQYF,TGCACCAGCAGCCAAGAGTACGCTAGCCCGGGGGAGACCCAGTACTTC
once,TRBV18,TRBJ1-3,NA,CASSPGLRSSGNTIYF,TGTGCCAGCTCACCAGGTTTAAGGAGCTCTGGAAACACCATATATTTT
few,TRBV2,TRBJ1-2,TRBD1,CASREDRGPGYGYTF,TGTGCCAGCAGAGAGGACAGGGGGCCTGGCTATGGCTACACCTTC
NA,TRBV7-2,TRBJ2-7,TRBD1,CASSHPGGISSYEQYF,TGTGCCAGCAGCCACCCAGGGGGAATCAGCTCCTACGAGCAGTACTTC
NA,TRBV28,TRBJ1-6,NA,CASRPGQLFSPLHF,TGTGCCAGCAGACCGGGACAACTGTTTTCACCCCTCCACTTT
few,TRBV2,TRBJ2-5,TRBD1,CASLGDRGRETQYF,TGTGCCAGCCTAGGAGACAGGGGAAGGGAGACCCAGTACTTC
NA,TRBV30,TRBJ2-5,TRBD1,CAASTGGLKTQYF,TGTGCCGCATCGACAGGGGGTTTGAAGACCCAGTACTTC
NA,TRBV12-5,TRBJ1-5,TRBD1,CASGSLPTGGRNQPQHF,TGTGCTAGTGGTTCGCTGCCGACAGGGGGACGCAATCAGCCCCAGCATTTT
NA,TRBV2,TRBJ2-3,TRBD2,CASRLAGGTDTQYF,TGTGCCAGCAGATTAGCGGGGGGCACAGATACGCAGTATTTT
NA,TRBV5-4,TRBJ2-3,TRBD2,CASSDGTSGNTDTQYF,TGTGCCAGCAGCGACGGGACTAGCGGGAACACAGATACGCAGTATTTT
NA,TRBV5-4,TRBJ1-2,TRBD1,CASSPDKGALGGYTF,TGTGCCAGCAGCCCAGACAAGGGGGCGCTGGGTGGCTACACCTTC
NA,TRBV6-1,TRBJ1-5,NA,CAGGGTRNQPQHF,TGTGCCGGGGGGGGGACTCGCAATCAGCCCCAGCATTTT
few,TRBV14,TRBJ1-6,NA,CASSPFSISPLHF,TGTGCCAGCAGCCCATTCTCTATATCACCCCTCCACTTT
NA,TRBV19,TRBJ1-4,TRBD1,CASGTVNEKLFF,TGTGCCAGTGGGACAGTCAATGAAAAACTGTTTTTT
NA,TRBV5-8,TRBJ2-7,NA,CAISTGLPAGEQYF,TGTGCCATTTCGACAGGGCTCCCTGCGGGGGAGCAGTACTTC
NA,TRBV5-4,TRBJ2-3,TRBD2,CASSYVAGGHGTDTQYF,TGTGCCAGCAGCTATGTAGCGGGGGGGCATGGCACAGATACGCAGTATTTT
NA,TRBV6-1,TRBJ1-5,NA,CASSAQGNQPQHF,TGTGCCAGCAGCGCACAGGGTAATCAGCCCCAGCATTTT
NA,TRBV5-8,TRBJ2-5,NA,CASMGAGETQYF,TGTGCCAGCATGGGGGCTGGGGAGACCCAGTACTTC
NA,TRBV7-8,TRBJ2-7,TRBD1,CASSLGWDRLLEQYF,TGTGCCAGCAGCTTGGGTTGGGACAGGCTCCTCGAGCAGTACTTC
NA,TRBV9,TRBJ1-2,NA,CASSEGIGQTYGYTF,TGTGCCAGCAGCGAGGGAATAGGACAGACTTATGGCTACACCTTC
NA,TRBV19,TRBJ2-1,TRBD1,CASSTTGGPYNEQFF,TGTGCCAGTAGTACGACAGGGGGACCCTACAATGAGCAGTTCTTC
NA,TRBV27,TRBJ1-6,NA,CASSFSHLGSSYNSPLHF,TGTGCCAGCAGTTTCTCCCATCTCGGGAGCTCCTATAATTCACCCCTCCACTTT
NA,TRBV11-2,TRBJ2-7,NA,CASSLDNLPYEQYF,TGTGCCAGCAGCTTAGATAATCTTCCCTACGAGCAGTACTTC
NA,TRBV7-9,TRBJ2-5,NA,CASSFGGLETQYF,TGTGCCAGCAGCTTCGGAGGATTAGAGACCCAGTACTTC